The 22 T cell receptor beta chains reported below all come from one sample, sequenced in a study of resident and recirculating memory T cells in vitiligo. Method: immunoSEQ multiplex PCR; TCRdb's copy keeps in-frame clones and lacks some. The data show 60,000 to 80,000 clones, about 89% seen once. Sequenced: blood. The receptors shown here come from a male donor with vitiligo.

This rearrangement joins TRBV9 to TRBJ2-1, with TRBD2 matching over 9 bases. Per germline, CDR1 SGDLS and CDR2 YYNGEE. The CDR3 length is 16 residues. Losses at the gene ends were 3 bases for V and 9 bases for J; bases not matched to a gene: 13. CDR3 in DNA: TGTGCCAGCAGCGATCCTGCGGGGGGGCGGAAGCCTGAGCAGTTCTTC. This gives the protein CASSDPAGGRKPEQFF.

There are many counts of this clone. CDR3 protein: CASSPRQGPSTEAFF. CDR3 nucleotide sequence: TGTGCCAGCAGCCCCAGACAGGGGCCGAGCACTGAAGCTTTCTTT. The chain joins TRBV7-8 to TRBJ1-1, with TRBD1 matching 8 bases. V lost 5 bases and J lost 4; bases outside the gene matches: 9. The CDR3 sequence is 15 residues long. Germline V CDR1 and CDR2: SGHVS, FQNEAQ.

The CDR3 here is CASSLLGGTKSYGYTF. The CDR3 nucleotides read TGTGCCAGCAGTTTATTGGGGGGGACAAAAAGCTATGGCTACACCTTC. V gene TRBV28 combines with J gene TRBJ1-2; possible D gene TRBD1, 6 bases. The V gene's germline CDR1 is MDHEN and CDR2 SYDVKM. This CDR3 comprises 16 residues. V lost 1 base, J lost 4 bases, and 16 bases lay in between.

This clone was counted between two and nine times. This chain joins TRBV11-1 and TRBJ1-1; 8 nucleotides agree with TRBD1. Germline values: CDR1 SGHAT, CDR2 FQDESV (reference sequence). The CDR3 is 15 amino acids. V lost 6 bases and J lost 2; bases outside the gene matches: 8. CDR3 nucleotides: TGTGCCAGCAGTCCAAGGACAGGGATAAACACTGAAGCTTTCTTT. Translated: CASSPRTGINTEAFF. The full variable domain, its missing parts supplied by reference TRBV11-1 and TRBJ1-1, is EAEVAQSPRYKITEKSQAVAFWCDPISGHATLYWYRQILGQGPELLVQFQDESVVDDSQLPKDRFSAERLKGVDSTLKIQPAELGDSAMYLCASSPRTGINTEAFFGQGTRLTVV.

This sequence joins TRBV18 and TRBJ1-3; D is unclear. The CDR3 has 17 amino acids. Trimming removed 3 bases at V and 0 bases at J, with 15 bases between. Germline V gene data show CDR1 as KGHSH and CDR2 as LQKENI. CDR3 amino acids: CASSPVVLYYSGNTIYF. CDR3 nucleotides: TGTGCCAGCTCACCGGTGGTGCTATACTACTCTGGAAACACCATATATTTT.

The V gene is TRBV4-1, the J gene TRBJ1-3; possible D gene TRBD1, 6 bases. Between the trimmed V and J ends, which lost 2 bases and 4 bases, there was a span of 15 bases. This CDR3 region has 16 residues. Germline V gene lookup returns CDR1 MGHRA and CDR2 YSYEKL. The CDR3 is CASSQQQGAAGNTIYF. CDR3 DNA: TGCGCCAGCAGCCAACAACAGGGTGCTGCGGGAAACACCATATATTTT.

V usage is TRBV27 and J usage is TRBJ1-1; 9 bases agree with TRBD1. J gave up 4 bases and V 6 bases, and 3 bases lay outside the gene matches. This CDR3 spans 13 amino acids. Per the germline V gene, CDR1 is MNHEY and CDR2 is SMNVEV (reference sequence). CDR3 sequence: CASRTGGGTEAFF. CDR3 sequence (DNA): TGTGCCAGCAGGACAGGGGGGGGCACTGAAGCTTTCTTT.

The V call is TRBV18, the J call TRBJ2-7; D is ambiguous. The CDR3 totals 13 residues. CDR1 is KGHSH and CDR2 is LQKENI in the germline V gene. Trimming removed 3 bases from V and 2 bases from J, with 8 bases in between. The CDR3 DNA reads as TGTGCCAGCTCACCCACAGATACCTACGAGCAGTACTTC. Amino acid sequence: CASSPTDTYEQYF.

This clone was observed a handful of times. The rearrangement uses TRBV2 and TRBJ1-1; the D is unclear. The ends were cut back, 0 bases at V and 11 bases at J, with 10 bases in the middle. Germline CDR1 and CDR2: SNHLY and FYNNEI. This CDR3 region has 12 residues. CDR3 sequence: CASSEASSRAFF. As DNA, the CDR3 is TGTGCCAGCAGTGAAGCCTCTTCCCGTGCTTTCTTT.

A note on this clone: One end of the junction is discordant with germline, which a read error may explain. The chain links TRBV30 to TRBJ2-1; 9 bases are shared with TRBD2. The germline gives CDR1 GTSNPN, CDR2 SVGIG (reference sequence). The CDR3 length is 13 residues. CDR3 loop: CAWSVQASGVLIF. DNA for the CDR3: TGTGCCTGGAGTGTACAGGCTAGCGGGGTATTAATCTTC.

This rearrangement joins TRBV2 to TRBJ1-2, with D perhaps matching TRBD1 (6 bases). Germline CDR1 reads SNHLY; CDR2 reads FYNNEI. V dropped 6 bases and J dropped 5 bases, with 16 bases sitting between them. The CDR3 has 14 residues. The CDR3 region is CASSETGPDYGYTF. For the CDR3, the DNA is TGTGCCAGCAGCGAGACAGGTCCCGATTATGGCTACACCTTC.

The V call is TRBV7-2, the J call TRBJ2-1; 9 nucleotides agree with TRBD2. V was clipped by 5 bases and J by 1 base; unmatched bases: 9. CDR3 length: 17 amino acids. Germline V lookup: CDR1 SGHTA, CDR2 FQGNSA. CDR3 nucleotides: TGTGCCAGCAGCCCCCTGGGTAGCGGGGGTTCCTACAATGAGCAGTTCTTC. It encodes CASSPLGSGGSYNEQFF.

This clone appeared once. V is TRBV6-1 and J is TRBJ1-5, with D perhaps TRBD1 (6 bases). The CDR3 consists of 14 residues. The germline gives CDR1 MNHNS, CDR2 SASEGT. V lost 1 base to trimming and J lost 7 bases, with 11 bases between them. CDR3 residues: CASSEGAGAQPQHF. CDR3 nucleotides: TGTGCCAGCAGTGAAGGGGCAGGGGCCCAGCCCCAGCATTTT.

The chain recombines TRBV6-4 with TRBJ1-2; the D gene is possibly TRBD1 (6 bases). This CDR3 comprises 12 residues. V lost 5 bases and J 4 bases, leaving 8 bases between the germline ends. Germline V lookup: CDR1 MRHNA, CDR2 SNTAGT. The CDR3 region is CASSTGRYGYTF. The CDR3 DNA reads TGTGCCAGCAGTACAGGGCGCTATGGCTACACCTTC.

The chain joins TRBV6-5 to TRBJ1-1; a weak D match, TRBD1 (6 bases). The CDR3 contains 14 residues. In germline, CDR1 is MNHEY, CDR2 SVGAGI. V lost 3 bases to trimming and J lost 3 bases, with 11 bases between them. The CDR3 loop is CASSYMTGYTEAFF. The DNA for the CDR3 is TGTGCCAGCAGTTATATGACAGGTTACACTGAAGCTTTCTTT.

This clone was detected once. This chain connects TRBV28 to TRBJ1-4, with D perhaps TRBD1 (5 bases). Germline V gene lookup returns CDR1 MDHEN and CDR2 SYDVKM. The CDR3 length is 16 residues. V gave up 3 bases and J gave up 0 bases, with 11 bases separating them. The CDR3 reads CASSFPGLATNEKLFF. In DNA, the CDR3 is TGTGCCAGCAGTTTTCCAGGGCTCGCAACTAATGAAAAACTGTTTTTT.

The chain employs TRBV19 and TRBJ1-4, with 7 bases lining up with TRBD1. The J segment lost 3 bases and the V segment lost 6 bases, leaving 10 bases of the junction unmatched. CDR1 and CDR2 from the germline V gene are LNHDA and SQIVND (reference sequence). This CDR3 spans 16 amino acids. The CDR3 sequence: CASSATQGVANEKLFF. The CDR3 DNA follows: TGTGCCAGTAGCGCAACCCAGGGGGTCGCTAATGAAAAACTGTTTTTT. The full variable domain, with the rest looked up from reference TRBV19 and TRBJ1-4, is DGGITQSPKYLFRKEGQNVTLSCEQNLNHDAMYWYRQDPGQGLRLIYYSQIVNDFQKGDIAEGYSVSREKKESFPLTVTSAQKNPTAFYLCASSATQGVANEKLFFGSGTQLSVL.

The chain carries TRBV14 and TRBJ2-7; D remains ambiguous. In germline, CDR1 is SGHDN, CDR2 FVKESK. Trimming removed 4 bases at V and 3 bases at J, with 13 bases between. This CDR3 has 14 amino acids. The CDR3 here is CASSPRFAVYEQYF. The CDR3 nucleotides read TGTGCCAGCAGCCCCCGGTTTGCTGTCTACGAGCAGTACTTC.

This rearrangement joins TRBV10-3 to TRBJ2-2; TRBD2 agrees at 9 bases. Germline assignment: CDR1 ENHRY and CDR2 SYGVKD. The CDR3 extends over 20 amino acids. Trimming at V came to 2 bases and at J to 6 bases, leaving 19 bases not matched to a gene. The CDR3 bases are TGTGCCATCAGTGAGACAGGGAGACCTGAAAGCGGGGGGACGGCCGGGGAGCTGTTTTTT. This sequence encodes CAISETGRPESGGTAGELFF.

The chain uses TRBV29-1 and TRBJ1-3; D is uncertain. V gave up 8 bases and J gave up 4 bases, with 12 bases separating them. The CDR3 loop spans 12 amino acids. The germline V gene has CDR1 SQVTM and CDR2 ANQGSEA. The CDR3 protein is CSYRHGGNTIYF. The CDR3 DNA reads TGCAGCTACCGACATGGAGGAAACACCATATATTTT.

The V and J genes are TRBV28 and TRBJ2-3; 9 nucleotides match TRBD1. Germline CDR1 and CDR2: MDHEN and SYDVKM. CDR3 length equals 16 residues. V was pared by 6 bases and J by 3 bases, with 10 bases of the junction left unmatched. CDR3 loop: CASSGTGLGLTDTQYF. CDR3 in DNA: TGTGCCAGCAGCGGGACAGGGCTTGGTTTGACAGATACGCAGTATTTT.

Remarks on this clone: The same CDR3 arises from other DNA sequences in this sample as well. The rearrangement uses TRBV10-3 and TRBJ2-7, with 7 bases that match TRBD1. The CDR3 loop spans 13 amino acids. Germline loops: CDR1 ENHRY, CDR2 SYGVKD. The ends lost 7 bases at V and 10 bases at J; junction bases unmatched: 13. The CDR3: CAITPDRKGEQYF. Here the CDR3 DNA reads TGTGCCATCACCCCGGACAGGAAAGGCGAACAGTACTTC.